The 16 T cell receptor beta chains presented below share a single source sample, sequenced in a study of T cells in Graves' hyperthyroidism and ophthalmopathy. Amplification targeted TCR beta CDR3 regions from RNA transcripts. Researchers ran a first-round RT-PCR on the TCR CDR3 using the HTBI primer set. Via MiXCR, TCRdb re-called the multiplex PCR reads, giving one row per CDR3 protein. The sample holds about 610,000 distinct CDR3 sequences, around 16% seen once. Input material: blood. The receptors come from a woman in her 40s with Graves' ophthalmopathy.

The chain has TRBV9 and TRBJ2-1, with 8 positions matching TRBD2. The CDR3 extends over 15 amino acids. The V and J ends lost 3 bases and 9 bases, in that order; junction bases with no gene match: 11. Germline values: CDR1 SGDLS, CDR2 YYNGEE. The CDR3 DNA sequence: TGTGCCAGCAGCGCCTTTAGCGGGGAAGGAGGTGAGCAGTTCTTC. This translates into CASSAFSGEGGEQFF.

A few counts support this clonotype. The V call is TRBV30, the J call TRBJ2-4, with a tentative D call TRBD1 (6 bases). V was cut by 0 bases and J by 1 base, with 16 bases left in between. CDR1 and CDR2 from the germline V gene are GTSNPN and SVGIG (reference sequence). This CDR3 contains 17 residues. CDR3 DNA: TGTGCCTGGAGTGTATGGGGTCAGGGGAAGGCCAAAAACATTCAGTACTTC. Protein sequence: CAWSVWGQGKAKNIQYF.

This clonotype was picked up many times. The V call is TRBV7-9, the J call TRBJ1-2, with D possibly being TRBD1 (5 bases). V lost 2 bases and J 4 bases, leaving 11 bases between the germline ends. Per the germline V gene, CDR1 is SEHNR and CDR2 is FQNEAQ (reference sequence). The CDR3 spans 14 residues. The CDR3 reads CASSLHQGAYGYTF. In DNA, the CDR3 is TGTGCCAGCAGCTTACATCAGGGTGCCTATGGCTACACCTTC. The full variable domain, completed using reference TRBV7-9 and TRBJ1-2, is DTGVSQNPRHKITKRGQNVTFRCDPISEHNRLYWYRQTLGQGPEFLTYFQNEAQLEKSRLLSDRFSAERPKGSFSTLEIQRTEQGDSAMYLCASSLHQGAYGYTFGSGTRLTVV.

V is TRBV27 and J is TRBJ2-6, with 11 positions matching TRBD2. V lost 3 bases to trimming and J lost 0 bases; unmatched junction nucleotides: 7. The CDR3 runs 19 residues. Germline CDR1 and CDR2: MNHEY and SMNVEV (reference sequence). As DNA, the CDR3 is TGTGCCAGCAGTTTTCGAGGACTAGCGGGCAGCTCTGGGGCCAACGTCCTGACTTTC. This gives the protein CASSFRGLAGSSGANVLTF.

This clonotype has at least ten counts. The rearrangement links TRBV27 to TRBJ1-1; D is unresolved. With 1 base removed from V and 4 bases from J, the gap between germline ends came to 10 bases. This CDR3 contains 14 residues. The V gene's germline CDR1 is MNHEY and CDR2 SMNVEV (reference sequence). The CDR3 DNA is TGTGCCAGCAGTTTATATTCGGGGAGCACTGAAGCTTTCTTT. Translated, it gives CASSLYSGSTEAFF.

This clonotype was picked up many times. The chain carries TRBV2 and TRBJ1-2; 7 nucleotides match TRBD1. The length of the CDR3 is 14 residues. The germline gives CDR1 SNHLY, CDR2 FYNNEI. J was trimmed by 7 bases and V by 5 bases; bases with no gene match: 10. In DNA, the CDR3 is TGTGCCAGCAGTACGGACAGGAATTATGGTGGCTACACCTTC. It encodes CASSTDRNYGGYTF.

V and J are TRBV27 and TRBJ2-7, with D possibly matching TRBD1 (6 bases). This CDR3 region has 14 residues. Germline CDR1 reads MNHEY; CDR2 reads SMNVEV (reference sequence). The germline V and J ends were trimmed by 4 bases and 5 bases, with 15 bases remaining between them. Here the CDR3 DNA reads TGTGCCAGCAGTTCCCGGAGACAGGTCGACGAGCAGTACTTC. It codes for CASSSRRQVDEQYF.

Many counts were recorded for this clonotype. The chain is built from TRBV7-8 and TRBJ1-3; no clear D. CDR1 and CDR2 (germline): SGHVS, FQNEAQ. Trimming removed 0 bases at V and 0 bases at J, with 12 bases between. The length of the CDR3 is 17 residues. In nucleotides, the CDR3 is TGTGCCAGCAGCTTAGCCGGGAGAGTAAACTCTGGAAACACCATATATTTT. Protein sequence: CASSLAGRVNSGNTIYF.

The chain is built from TRBV5-1 and TRBJ2-1, with no clear D. Germline V gene data show CDR1 as SGHRS and CDR2 as YFSETQ. Trimming stripped 3 bases from V and 6 bases from J, with 13 bases between. The CDR3 runs to 14 residues. The CDR3 sequence: CASSWGGEVNEQFF. DNA for the CDR3: TGCGCCAGCAGCTGGGGTGGCGAAGTCAATGAGCAGTTCTTC.

Many counts were recorded for this clonotype. The chain joins TRBV4-1 to TRBJ1-1, with D unresolved. This CDR3 is built from 15 residues. Trimming took 5 bases from V and 0 from J, leaving 13 bases between them. CDR1 and CDR2 from the germline V gene are MGHRA and YSYEKL. The CDR3 loop reads CASSDVGHMNTEAFF. CDR3 bases: TGCGCCAGCAGCGACGTCGGCCACATGAACACTGAAGCTTTCTTT.

This chain links TRBV7-9 with TRBJ2-2; tentative D call: TRBD2 (7 bases). Trimming left V 4 bases short and J 14 bases short, with 26 bases between. Per the germline V gene, CDR1 is SEHNR and CDR2 is FQNEAQ (reference sequence). This CDR3 contains 16 residues. The CDR3 reads CASSSEGGARSGKLFF. The CDR3 coding sequence is TGTGCCAGCAGCTCCGAGGGGGGGGCGCGATCTGGGAAACTGTTTTTT.

This clonotype was counted at least ten times. The chain has TRBV20-1 and TRBJ2-5; the match to TRBD1 covers 7 bases. CDR1 and CDR2 (germline): DFQATT, SNEGSKA (reference sequence). The CDR3 contains 11 residues. V trimming: 8 bases; J trimming: 5 bases; junction bases outside the gene matches: 5. CDR3 sequence: CSFYRGETQYF. CDR3 in DNA: TGCAGTTTCTACAGGGGTGAGACCCAGTACTTC.

This clonotype appeared many times. The rearrangement uses TRBV20-1 and TRBJ1-4; D possibly corresponds to TRBD1 (5 bases). The CDR3 contains 14 residues. V gave up 0 bases and J gave up 7 bases, with 12 bases separating them. Germline CDR1 DFQATT, CDR2 SNEGSKA (reference sequence). CDR3: CSARDWQGGEKLFF. In DNA, the CDR3 is TGCAGTGCTAGAGATTGGCAGGGCGGTGAAAAACTGTTTTTT.

The chain couples TRBV11-2 to TRBJ1-1; no clear D. This CDR3 contains 14 residues. In germline, CDR1 is SGHAT, CDR2 FQNNGV. Trimming shortened V by 2 bases and J by 11 bases, and 18 bases separated the two germline ends. The CDR3 spells CASSLPQAGIGAFF. The DNA of the CDR3 is TGTGCCAGCAGCTTACCCCAGGCTGGCATTGGGGCTTTCTTT.

The chain joins TRBV6-6 to TRBJ1-5; perhaps TRBD1 as D (6 bases). The ends were cut back, 2 bases at V and 0 bases at J, with 14 bases in the middle. Per germline, CDR1 MNHNY and CDR2 SVGAGI (reference sequence). This CDR3 contains 17 residues. This chain's CDR3 is CASSYRQPRGSNQPQHF. DNA of the CDR3: TGTGCCAGCAGTTACCGACAGCCCAGGGGTAGCAATCAGCCCCAGCATTTT.

This clonotype was counted ten times or more. The chain has TRBV7-9 and TRBJ2-1, with 8 nucleotides matching TRBD1. The CDR3 extends over 14 amino acids. The V segment lost 4 bases and the J segment 6 bases; nucleotides outside the gene matches: 5. Germline V gene sequence: CDR1 SEHNR, CDR2 FQNEAQ (reference sequence). CDR3: CASSYRTGRNEQFF. The CDR3 coding sequence is TGTGCCAGCAGCTACAGGACAGGGCGCAATGAGCAGTTCTTC.